This TCR beta chain was captured by sequencing in a study of blood T cell repertoires in COVID-19 (TCRdb year 2020). Concerning the study at large: The collaborator samples originated in the United States, Italy and Spain and spanned the acute and convalescent phases of COVID-19. The prospective study material was composed of cDNA or gDNA derived from T cells, B-cell-depleted T cells, or PBMCs. The dataset comprised deeply sampled blood TCRbeta repertoires from subjects exposed to, actively infected with, or recovered from COVID-19. The repertoires were released in a freely available public database intended as a resource for research on the immune response to SARS-CoV-2. The samples were drawn from the first 160 participants of the ongoing ImmuneRACE study and from under 1,500 subjects provided by 6 global collaborators. Sample metadata almost always included a de-identified subject ID, COVID-19 status, age in years and sex. Where HLA class I and class II types were available, the types were taken from metadata supplied by the sample provider, not from assay-based typing. General conclusions and limits of the study: The amount of clinical and demographic metadata varied by source and participant and was provided uncurated.

Trimming removed 8 bases from V and 6 bases from J; the gene matches leave 12 bases unexplained. CDR1 and CDR2 are read off the germline V gene as MNHEY and SVGAGI. There are 14 amino acids in the CDR3, from cysteine to phenylalanine inclusive. The entry retains the CDR3 DNA only, 42 bases that are in frame from base 1. Turning to this clone: There is no known antigen for this receptor. No much larger clone is present one base from it, and per-base qualities are unavailable.

At one collaborating source in Seattle, patients were enrolled during active infection and were followed longitudinally through the course of disease. The collaborating institutions used their own protocols to collect whole blood in K2EDTA tubes. For TCRbeta analysis, collaborators shipped samples in one of three forms: frozen whole blood, isolated PBMCs, or DNA extracted from either of those sample types. TCRbeta CDR3 regions were amplified from genomic DNA by means of the immunoSEQ Assay, a bias-controlled multiplex PCR. As for how the authors treated the data: The number of nucleated cells in each sample was estimated by amplification of reference gene primers within the assay. To quantify the absolute abundance of each unique TCRbeta CDR3 rearrangement, sequence reads were collapsed and filtered. For each sample, productive Simpson clonality was calculated as the square root of Simpson's diversity index over productive rearrangements. The table comes from immuneACCESS by way of TCRdb, which keeps in-frame sequences with V and J called. Part of the clones is missing from these tables; in studies checked, under half for an unresolved V gene and the rest for unknown reasons. V, J and clone size are those of that table, while D and trimming were read from the DNA. Counted in this sample were a few hundred thousand clones; nearly 90% of them appeared once. The top ten hold approximately 2.1% of the sample.

Sequences were obtained from peripheral blood. In this chain, TRBV6-5 is recombined with TRBJ2-7, with 8 bases in between that match TRBD1. The clonotype was recovered from a woman between 55 and 75 years old with COVID-19, enrolled during active disease. The DNA sequence is as follows: TGTGCCAGCCTTTCACCGCAGGGGGCCGGCGAGCAGTACTTC. It is translated as CASLSPQGAGEQYF.